This TCR beta chain was profiled in a study of breast tumors, draining lymph nodes, adjacent tissues. This clonotype was seen a few times. Samples came from axillary lymph nodes draining the breast cancer. TCRdb called the multiplex PCR reads again in MiXCR, with one record for every CDR3 protein. The sample consists of more than 85,000 distinct CDR3 sequences, 21% of them appearing once. Germline CDR1 is SQVTM and CDR2 is ANQGSEA. Trimming stripped 1 base from V and 4 bases from J, with 14 bases between. The CDR3 has 15 amino acids. The material sequenced was axillary lymph node tissue. The chain is built from TRBV29-1 and TRBJ2-1, with a possible D match to TRBD2 (5 bases). The clonotype was recovered from a female donor with breast cancer. Some clones in this sample may be carry-over from other donors' samples. The CDR3: CSVEADASLYNEQFF. CDR3 DNA sequence: TGCAGCGTTGAAGCAGACGCTAGCTTATACAATGAGCAGTTCTTC.